The table lists the clone carrying this TCR beta chain with a few counts. Its cognate antigen is unknown. Patients between 18 and 65 years old had hyperthyroidism, newly diagnosed and lasting under 2 months. Any patient presenting with uncontrolled infection, other autoimmune disease, pregnancy or lactation was left out. The sample, blood from the first hyperthyroidism diagnosis, precedes any ophthalmopathy symptoms. These data belong to a study of T cells in Graves' hyperthyroidism and ophthalmopathy. The CDR3 extends over 14 amino acids. Trimming removed 4 bases from V and 8 bases from J; junction bases left unmatched: 10. From germline, CDR1 is SGHTA and CDR2 FQGTGA. RNA transcripts were the template for amplifying TCR beta CDR3 regions. RT-PCR in the first round (using the HTBI primer set) targeted the TCR CDR3. From the multiplex PCR reads, TCRdb called clonotypes with MiXCR, one entry per CDR3 protein. The sample contains more than 250,000 distinct CDR3 sequences, 15% of which appear only once.

The study's findings and limits: Using 13 V-J features, a model discriminated ophthalmopathy from stable hyperthyroidism.

The sample consisted of blood. The TCR originated in a woman between 45 and 65 years old with Graves' hyperthyroidism that later progressed to Graves' ophthalmopathy. The chain recombines TRBV7-3 with TRBJ1-2; TRBD1 matches 7 bases. CDR3: CASSSRQGRGGYTF. The CDR3 DNA is TGTGCCAGCAGCTCACGACAGGGACGCGGCGGCTACACCTTC.